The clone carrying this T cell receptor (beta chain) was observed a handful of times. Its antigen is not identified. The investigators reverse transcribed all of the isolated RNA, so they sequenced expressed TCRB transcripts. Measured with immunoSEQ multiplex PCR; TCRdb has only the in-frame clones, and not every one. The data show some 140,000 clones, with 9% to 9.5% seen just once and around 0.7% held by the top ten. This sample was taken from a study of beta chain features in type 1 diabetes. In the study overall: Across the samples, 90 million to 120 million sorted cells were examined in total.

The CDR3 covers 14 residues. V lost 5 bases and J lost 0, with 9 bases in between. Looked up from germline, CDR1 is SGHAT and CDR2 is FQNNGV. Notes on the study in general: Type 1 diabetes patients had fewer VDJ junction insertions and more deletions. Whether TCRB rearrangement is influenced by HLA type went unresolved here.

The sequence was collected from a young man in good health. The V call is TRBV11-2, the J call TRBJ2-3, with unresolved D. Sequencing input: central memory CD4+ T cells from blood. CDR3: CASSTSSSTDTQYF. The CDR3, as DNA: TGTGCCAGCAGCACCTCTAGTAGCACAGATACGCAGTATTTT.